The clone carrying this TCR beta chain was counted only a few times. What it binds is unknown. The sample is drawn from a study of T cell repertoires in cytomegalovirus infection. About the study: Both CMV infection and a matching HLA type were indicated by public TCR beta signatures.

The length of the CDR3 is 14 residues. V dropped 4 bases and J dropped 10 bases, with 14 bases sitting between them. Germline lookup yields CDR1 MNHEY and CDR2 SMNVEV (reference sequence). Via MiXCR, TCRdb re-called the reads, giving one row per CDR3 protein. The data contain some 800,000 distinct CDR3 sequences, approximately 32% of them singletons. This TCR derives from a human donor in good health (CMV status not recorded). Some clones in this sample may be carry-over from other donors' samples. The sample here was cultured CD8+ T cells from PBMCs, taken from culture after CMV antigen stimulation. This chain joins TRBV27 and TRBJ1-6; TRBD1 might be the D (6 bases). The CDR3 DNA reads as TGTGCCAGCAGTTGGGAAGGGGGGTTATCACCCCTCCACTTT. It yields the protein CASSWEGGLSPLHF.